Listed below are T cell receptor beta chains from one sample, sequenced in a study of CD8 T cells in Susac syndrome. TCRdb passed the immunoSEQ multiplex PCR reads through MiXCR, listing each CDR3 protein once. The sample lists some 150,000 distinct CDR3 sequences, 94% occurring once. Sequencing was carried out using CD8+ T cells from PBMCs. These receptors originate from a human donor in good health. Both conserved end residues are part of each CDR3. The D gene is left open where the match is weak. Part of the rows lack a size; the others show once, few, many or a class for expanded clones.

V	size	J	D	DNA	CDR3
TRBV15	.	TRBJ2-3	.	TGTGCCACCAGCGGGACTCGACGCACAGATACGCAGTATTTT	CATSGTRRTDTQYF
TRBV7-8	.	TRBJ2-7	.	TGTGCCAGCAGGGGAACAGCCTACGAGCAGTACTTC	CASRGTAYEQYF
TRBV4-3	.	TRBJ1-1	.	TGCGCCAGCAGCCACAACCCCCCGGGTAGCACTGAAGCTTTCTTT	CASSHNPPGSTEAFF
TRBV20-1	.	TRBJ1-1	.	TGCAGCGCCTTGGGTCCCTACACTGAAGCTTTCTTT	CSALGPYTEAFF
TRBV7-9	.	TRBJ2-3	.	TGTGCCAGCAGCTCGGGACCGACGGGGATTGTCGATACGCAGTATTTT	CASSSGPTGIVDTQYF
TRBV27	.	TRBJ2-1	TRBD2	TGTGCCAGCAGATGGTCGGGGGGACTTCTTTCCTACAATGAGCAGTTCTTC	CASRWSGGLLSYNEQFF
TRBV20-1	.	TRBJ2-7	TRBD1	TGCAGTGCTCCCCATCCCCGACAGGGGAGAGTTTACGAGCAGTACTTC	CSAPHPRQGRVYEQYF
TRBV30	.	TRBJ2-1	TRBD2	TGTGCCTGTCCAGCGGGAAGCTCCTACAATGAGCAGTTCTTC	CACPAGSSYNEQFF
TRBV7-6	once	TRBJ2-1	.	TGTGCCAGCAGCTTAAGGTCTCGGGAGAGCTCCTACAATGAGCAGTTCTTC	CASSLRSRESSYNEQFF
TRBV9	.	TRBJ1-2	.	TGTGCCAGCAGCGTAGCTACGGACTATGGCTACACCTTC	CASSVATDYGYTF
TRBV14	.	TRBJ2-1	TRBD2	TGTGCCAGCAGCCAAGGGACTAGCGTCCTCATCAGTGAGCAGTTCTTC	CASSQGTSVLISEQFF
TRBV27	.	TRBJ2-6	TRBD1	TGTGCCAGCAGTTTAGGGGACAGCATCTCTGGGGCCAACGTCCTGACTTTC	CASSLGDSISGANVLTF
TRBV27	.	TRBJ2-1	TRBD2	TGTGCCAGCAGTCTCTCCGGGACTAGCGGAATCTACAATGAGCAGTTCTTC	CASSLSGTSGIYNEQFF
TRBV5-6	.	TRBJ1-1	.	TGTGCCAGCAGCTTGGACAGAAGGAACACTGAAGCTTTCTTT	CASSLDRRNTEAFF
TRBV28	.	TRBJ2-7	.	TGTGCCAGCAGGGACTACAGGGGCGAGCAGTACTTC	CASRDYRGEQYF
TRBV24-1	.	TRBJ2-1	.	TGTGCCACCAGTGACTTCGCCCCGGCGGGTGAGCAGTTCTTC	CATSDFAPAGEQFF
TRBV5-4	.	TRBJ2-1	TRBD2	TGTGCCATCAGAGAAAGCGGGAGCTCCTACAATGAGCAGTTCTTC	CAIRESGSSYNEQFF
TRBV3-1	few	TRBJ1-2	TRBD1	TGTGCCAGCAGCCAGGGACAGGGAAACTATGGCTACACCTTC	CASSQGQGNYGYTF
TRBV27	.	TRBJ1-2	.	TGTGCCAGCAGTTTATCTCTGAGTACAGGCCTTAACTATGGCTACACCTTC	CASSLSLSTGLNYGYTF
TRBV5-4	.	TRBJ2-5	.	TGTGCCAGCAGCTTGCTAGCCCAAGAGACCCAGTACTTC	CASSLLAQETQYF
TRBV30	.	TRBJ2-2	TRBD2	TGTGCCCTGGAACCTTTAGCGGGAGCGAACACCGGGGAGCTGTTTTTT	CALEPLAGANTGELFF
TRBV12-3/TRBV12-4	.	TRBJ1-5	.	TGTGCCTCGACTCCGGGTTTTAATCAGCCCCAGCATTTT	CASTPGFNQPQHF
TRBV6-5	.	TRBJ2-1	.	TGTGCCAGCAGTTACTTAGGGGGTGAGCAGTTCTTC	CASSYLGGEQFF
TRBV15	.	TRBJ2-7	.	TGTGCCACCAGCAGAGAGTGGGGAAGCTCCTACGAGCAGTACTTC	CATSREWGSSYEQYF
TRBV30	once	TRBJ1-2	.	TGTGCCTGGAGTAAGGGGACACTTAACTATGGCTACACCTTC	CAWSKGTLNYGYTF
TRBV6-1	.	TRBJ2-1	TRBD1	TGTGCCAGCAGTGAGGGCAGGGGGCTGGAAAAGTTCTTC	CASSEGRGLEKFF
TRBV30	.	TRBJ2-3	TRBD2	TGTGCCTGGAGTGCCAGCGGGGAGGCAGATACGCAGTATTTT	CAWSASGEADTQYF
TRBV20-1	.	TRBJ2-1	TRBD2	TGCAGTGCTAGACCGTGGCGGGAGGTATATGAGCAGTTCTTC	CSARPWREVYEQFF
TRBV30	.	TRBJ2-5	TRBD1	TGTGCCTGGAGCGGGACAGGGGGCGCGGAGACCCAGTACTTC	CAWSGTGGAETQYF
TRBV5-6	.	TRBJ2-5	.	TGTGCCAGCAGCTTGAAGGTAACAAGAGAGACCCAGTACTTC	CASSLKVTRETQYF
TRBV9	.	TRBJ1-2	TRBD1	TGTGCCAGCAGCCCCCGACAGGGTCGGGCTGCTGGCTACACCTTC	CASSPRQGRAAGYTF
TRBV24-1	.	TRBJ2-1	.	TGTGCCACCAGTGATTTCGGTGCGGGAATAAATGAGCAGTTCTTC	CATSDFGAGINEQFF
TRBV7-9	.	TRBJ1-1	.	TGTGCCAGCAGCTTAGCGGCCATTGAAGCTTTCTTT	CASSLAAIEAFF